Listed below are T cell receptor beta chains from one sample, sequenced in a study of PD-L1 blockade in urothelial cancer. Using immunoSEQ multiplex PCR, the repertoire was profiled, and TCRdb retains in-frame clones only, with some absent. Of roughly 90,000 clones in the sample, 90% were seen once. This specimen was PBMCs, taken around atezolizumab (anti-PD-L1) treatment. The receptors here all came from a man in his sixties with urothelial cancer. CDR3s include the opening cysteine and the closing phenylalanine or tryptophan. A D gene is named only where the DNA matches it firmly. Some rows have no size entry. The others give once, few or many, or a class for an expanded clone.

j_call | v_call | d_call | clone_size | cdr3_aa | cdr3_nt
TRBJ1-1 | TRBV5-4 | - | - | CASSLRSTEAFF | TGTGCCAGCAGCTTGCGGAGCACTGAAGCTTTCTTT
TRBJ2-3 | TRBV1 | - | few | CTSSQESTGWYDTDTQYF | TGCACCAGCAGCCAAGAGTCTACAGGGTGGTACGACACAGATACGCAGTATTTT
TRBJ2-3 | TRBV5-1 | - | - | CASSSTGPDTQYF | TGCGCCAGCAGCTCAACAGGGCCAGATACGCAGTATTTT
TRBJ2-1 | TRBV28 | TRBD2 | - | CASSPRGSGYNEQFF | TGTGCCAGCAGCCCCCGCGGGAGCGGATACAATGAGCAGTTCTTC
TRBJ2-3 | TRBV7-6 | TRBD1 | - | CASSPRQGHTDTQYF | TGTGCCAGCAGCCCAAGACAGGGTCACACAGATACGCAGTATTTT
TRBJ2-1 | TRBV6-5 | - | few | CASRGQPSKGEQFF | TGTGCCAGCAGGGGGCAGCCCTCGAAGGGTGAGCAGTTCTTC
TRBJ2-6 | TRBV5-1 | - | - | CASSLGGTSSSGANVLTF | TGCGCCAGCAGCTTGGGCGGGACGTCAAGCTCTGGGGCCAACGTCCTGACTTTC
TRBJ2-7 | TRBV7-9 | TRBD1 | - | CASSLAGQGPYEQYF | TGTGCCAGCAGCTTAGCAGGACAGGGGCCTTACGAGCAGTACTTC
TRBJ1-2 | TRBV6-6 | - | - | CASSRTRAANYGYTF | TGTGCCAGCAGTCGGACGAGGGCCGCTAACTATGGCTACACCTTC
TRBJ2-3 | TRBV27 | TRBD2 | - | CASRSRGGEGTDTQYF | TGTGCCAGCAGGTCCCGCGGCGGGGAGGGAACAGATACGCAGTATTTT
TRBJ2-5 | TRBV7-7 | - | - | CASSKTRAGQETQYF | TGTGCTAGCAGCAAGACTAGGGCGGGGCAAGAGACCCAGTACTTC
TRBJ1-1 | TRBV19 | - | - | CASSKQGPRTEAFF | TGTGCCAGTAGCAAACAGGGTCCGCGGACTGAAGCTTTCTTT
TRBJ2-5 | TRBV5-4 | TRBD1 | - | CASSLGQESQETQYF | TGTGCCAGCAGCTTAGGACAGGAGTCCCAAGAGACCCAGTACTTC
TRBJ2-2 | TRBV7-2 | - | - | CASSPPPGTGELFF | TGTGCCAGCAGCCCCCCCCCAGGGACCGGGGAGCTGTTTTTT
TRBJ2-3 | TRBV2 | TRBD2 | - | CASSEELADTDTQYF | TGTGCCAGCAGTGAAGAACTAGCGGACACAGATACGCAGTATTTT
TRBJ2-5 | TRBV5-4 | - | - | CASSRSTKLGGGRETQYF | TGTGCCAGCAGCCGATCCACAAAATTGGGGGGGGGCCGAGAGACCCAGTACTTC
TRBJ2-7 | TRBV10-3 | - | - | CAIRAVGSQGSSYEQYF | TGTGCCATCAGAGCAGTGGGATCACAGGGTAGCTCCTACGAGCAGTACTTC
TRBJ2-1 | TRBV28 | TRBD2 | - | CASRPLASGSYNEQFF | TGTGCCAGCAGACCCCTGGCTAGCGGGAGTTACAATGAGCAGTTCTTC
TRBJ2-3 | TRBV19 | TRBD1 | - | CASSSRDSRSDTQYF | TGTGCCAGTAGTAGCAGGGACAGTAGGTCAGATACGCAGTATTTT
TRBJ2-1 | TRBV29-1 | - | - | CSVVLLGKPTYNEQFF | TGCAGCGTCGTACTGCTTGGTAAACCGACATACAATGAGCAGTTCTTC